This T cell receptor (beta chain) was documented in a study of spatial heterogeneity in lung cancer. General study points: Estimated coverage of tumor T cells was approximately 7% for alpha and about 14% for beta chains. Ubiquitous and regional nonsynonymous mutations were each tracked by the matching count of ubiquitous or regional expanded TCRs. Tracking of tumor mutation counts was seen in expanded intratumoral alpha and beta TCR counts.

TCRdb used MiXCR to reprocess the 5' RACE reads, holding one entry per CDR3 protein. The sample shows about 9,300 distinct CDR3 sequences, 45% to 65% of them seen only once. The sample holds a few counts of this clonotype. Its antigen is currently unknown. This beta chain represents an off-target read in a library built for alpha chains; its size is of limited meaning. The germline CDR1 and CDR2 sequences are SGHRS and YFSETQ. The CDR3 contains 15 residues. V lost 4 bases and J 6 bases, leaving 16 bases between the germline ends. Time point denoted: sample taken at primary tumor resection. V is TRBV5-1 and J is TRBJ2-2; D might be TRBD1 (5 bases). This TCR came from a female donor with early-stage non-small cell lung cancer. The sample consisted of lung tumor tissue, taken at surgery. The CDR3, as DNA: TGCGCCAGCAGCCCACAGGTCGGAGCCCCCGGGGAGCTGTTTTTT. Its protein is CASSPQVGAPGELFF.